One and the same sample provided the 27 T cell receptor beta chains below, sequenced in a study of cytomegalovirus exposure and HLA in healthy donors (dated by TCRdb to the late 2010s). Libraries were built with the immunoSEQ multiplex PCR assay. A mixture of 60 forward primers for TCR Vbeta segments and 13 reverse primers for TCR Jbeta segments was used in the multiplex PCR. TCRdb took this table from immuneACCESS and kept in-frame rearrangements with V and J called. Such tables lack part of the clones; where checked against another copy, unresolved V genes explain under half of the gap, and the rest is unexplained. The sample yields fewer than 200,000 clones; roughly 79% were counted once. The ten top clones hold roughly 1.3% of the sample. The source material was PBMCs. These TCRs come from a woman between 50 and 59 years old in good health and CMV-seronegative.

The rearrangement links TRBV29-1 to TRBJ2-7, with a possible D match to TRBD1 (5 bases). CDR3 size: 12 residues. Germline V gene lookup returns CDR1 SQVTM and CDR2 ANQGSEA. The CDR3: CSVKQDSYEQYF. CDR3 nucleotide sequence: TGCAGTGTGAAACAGGATTCCTACGAGCAGTACTTC.

The chain couples TRBV2 to TRBJ2-3, with TRBD2 identical over 13 bases. CDR1 is SNHLY, CDR2 FYNNEI, per germline. Germline trimming cut 4 bases from V and 4 bases from J; bases unmatched to any gene: 2. The CDR3 is 15 residues long. This chain's CDR3 is CASSAGLAGADTQYF. The CDR3 DNA follows: TGTGCCAGCAGTGCCGGACTAGCGGGGGCAGATACGCAGTATTTT. Full variable domain (remainder filled in from reference TRBV2 and TRBJ2-3): EPEVTQTPSHQVTQMGQEVILRCVPISNHLYFYWYRQILGQKVEFLVSFYNNEISEKSEIFDDQFSVERPDGSNFTLKIRSTKLEDSAMYFCASSAGLAGADTQYFGPGTRLTVL.

The count of this clone is one. Sequence at one end of the junction differs from germline and may be a read error. The same CDR3 also results from other DNA sequences found in this sample. The chain is built from TRBV5-6 and TRBJ1-6, with D maybe TRBD1 (5 bases). The CDR3 has 13 residues. Germline lookup yields CDR1 SGHDT and CDR2 YYEEEE. CDR3 in DNA: TGCGCCAGCAGCTTGGCAGGGTTAAGATCCCTCCACTTT. This translates into CASSLAGLRSLHF.

The V gene is TRBV28, the J gene TRBJ1-5, with D hard to call. Germline V gives CDR1 MDHEN, CDR2 SYDVKM. The CDR3 runs 12 residues. V was shortened by 3 bases and J by 7 bases, with 7 bases between the two germline ends. As DNA, the CDR3 is TGTGCCAGCAGTTTCAACTTGCAGCCCCAGCATTTT. Translating it yields CASSFNLQPQHF.

This chain links TRBV28 with TRBJ2-3, with a possible D match to TRBD1 (6 bases). The CDR3 sequence is 14 residues long. The germline V and J ends were trimmed by 5 bases and 2 bases, with 11 bases remaining between them. Germline-derived CDR1 and CDR2 are MDHEN and SYDVKM. CDR3 in amino acids: CASSTGPITDTQYF. The CDR3 DNA sequence: TGTGCCAGCAGTACAGGGCCGATCACAGATACGCAGTATTTT.

This chain joins TRBV19 and TRBJ1-1; weak D call: TRBD1 (5 bases). V lost 7 bases and J 3 bases, leaving 21 bases between the germline ends. The CDR3 is 16 amino acids. Germline lookup yields CDR1 LNHDA and CDR2 SQIVND (reference sequence). CDR3 amino acids: CASTPGGAPGYTEAFF. CDR3 in DNA: TGTGCCAGTACCCCGGGAGGGGCGCCCGGATACACTGAAGCTTTCTTT.

The chain is built from TRBV7-2 and TRBJ2-5; 9 bases map to TRBD1. The CDR3 runs to 15 residues. V dropped 2 bases and J dropped 5; count of bases not matched to a gene: 6. Per the germline V gene, CDR1 is SGHTA and CDR2 is FQGNSA. The DNA of the CDR3 is TGTGCCAGCAGCTTAAACAGGGGGCGCCGGGAGACCCAGTACTTC. Its protein is CASSLNRGRRETQYF.

The chain joins TRBV5-1 to TRBJ1-3; D is unclear. The V gene lost 4 bases and the J gene lost 0 bases, with 8 bases spanning the gap. Germline-derived CDR1 and CDR2 are SGHRS and YFSETQ. This CDR3 is built from 14 residues. DNA of the CDR3: TGCGCCAGCAGCCCAGACTTCTCTGGAAACACCATATATTTT. This encodes CASSPDFSGNTIYF.

This clone has just a few counts. The CDR3 bases are TGTGCCAGCAGCTTAGGTGGGAGCCTACACTACGAGCAGTACTTC. It encodes CASSLGGSLHYEQYF. The rearrangement links TRBV11-1 to TRBJ2-7; possibly TRBD2 for D (5 bases). The germline gives CDR1 SGHAT, CDR2 FQDESV (reference sequence). V gave up 1 base and J gave up 3 bases, with 13 bases separating them. CDR3 length: 15 amino acids.

This clone has a single count. The V call is TRBV5-1, the J call TRBJ2-5, with 9 positions matching TRBD2. This CDR3 comprises 14 residues. V gave up 5 bases and J gave up 1 base; unmatched junction bases: 3. Germline lookup yields CDR1 SGHRS and CDR2 YFSETQ. This CDR3 reads CASRSTSGQETQYF. The CDR3 DNA is TGCGCCAGCAGATCGACTAGCGGCCAAGAGACCCAGTACTTC. The whole variable domain, filled in from reference TRBV5-1 and TRBJ2-5, reads KAGVTQTPRYLIKTRGQQVTLSCSPISGHRSVSWYQQTPGQGLQFLFEYFSETQRNKGNFPGRFSGRQFSNSRSEMNVSTLELGDSALYLCASRSTSGQETQYFGPGTRLLVL.

The chain is built from TRBV7-3 and TRBJ2-3, with D possibly TRBD2 on 5 matching bases. V was trimmed by 2 bases and J by 2 bases, leaving 8 bases between them. The germline CDR1 and CDR2 sequences are SGHTA and FQGTGA. The CDR3 has 14 residues. CDR3 loop: CASSLGGYTDTQYF. CDR3 nucleotides: TGTGCCAGCAGCTTAGGCGGGTACACAGATACGCAGTATTTT.

This chain links TRBV5-5 with TRBJ2-1; 12 bases line up with TRBD1. The CDR3 is made up of 16 amino acids. Per the germline V gene, CDR1 is SGHKS and CDR2 is YYEKEE (reference sequence). With 0 bases clipped from V and 8 bases from J, the junction kept 6 bases outside the gene matches. CDR3 bases: TGTGCCAGCAGCTTGGTGGGGACAGGGGGCGCGGATGAGCAGTTCTTC. Amino acid sequence: CASSLVGTGGADEQFF.

The chain joins TRBV5-6 to TRBJ2-1; 10 bases match TRBD2. The junction had 16 bases not matched to a gene; V was cut back by 0 bases and J by 7 bases. The CDR3 is made up of 19 amino acids. Germline assignment: CDR1 SGHDT and CDR2 YYEEEE. The CDR3 bases are TGTGCCAGCAGCTTGGGCTCTTGGGGTCTTAGCGGGAGGATGAATGAGCAGTTCTTC. This sequence encodes CASSLGSWGLSGRMNEQFF. Full variable domain (remainder filled in from reference TRBV5-6 and TRBJ2-1): DAGVTQSPTHLIKTRGQQVTLRCSPKSGHDTVSWYQQALGQGPQFIFQYYEEEERQRGNFPDRFSGHQFPNYSSELNVNALLLGDSALYLCASSLGSWGLSGRMNEQFFGPGTRLTVL.

This clone was observed a single time. J is TRBJ2-3 and V is TRBV4-3; no definite D call. Per the germline V gene, CDR1 is LGHNA and CDR2 is YSLEER. The V end lost 1 base, the J end lost 4 bases, and 6 bases lay between the germline ends. The CDR3 is 13 amino acids. This CDR3 is CASSQAVSDTQYF. The CDR3, as DNA: TGCGCCAGCAGCCAAGCTGTATCAGATACGCAGTATTTT.

The gene calls are TRBV15 and TRBJ2-7, with TRBD1 as a possible D gene (6 bases). Trimming took off 5 bases at V and 2 bases at J, with 10 bases between the two ends. From germline, CDR1 is LNHNV and CDR2 YYDKDF (reference sequence). The CDR3 has 13 residues. CDR3 sequence (DNA): TGTGCCACCAGCGGACAGAACACCTACGAGCAGTACTTC. It encodes CATSGQNTYEQYF.

The V call is TRBV5-6, the J call TRBJ1-1, with a possible D match to TRBD1 (5 bases). CDR3 length: 18 residues. V lost 0 bases, J lost 1 base, and 19 bases lay in between. The germline V gene has CDR1 SGHDT and CDR2 YYEEEE. The CDR3 region is CASSLGPPGGVGNTEAFF. CDR3 in DNA: TGTGCCAGCAGCTTGGGCCCCCCCGGGGGAGTGGGGAACACTGAAGCTTTCTTT.

The rearrangement joins TRBV30 to TRBJ1-5; no definite D call. The CDR3 is 13 amino acids. CDR1 GTSNPN and CDR2 SVGIG come from the germline V gene (reference sequence). The V end was cut by 0 bases, the J end by 3 bases, with 6 bases between. The DNA for the CDR3 is TGTGCCTGGAGTGTTCAGGACAATCAGCCCCAGCATTTT. It translates to CAWSVQDNQPQHF.

The V gene is TRBV7-2, the J gene TRBJ2-3; 9 positions agree with TRBD1. CDR1 and CDR2 (germline): SGHTA, FQGNSA. J lost 0 bases, V lost 3 bases, and 1 base had no gene match. The CDR3 consists of 15 residues. The CDR3 sequence: CASSFGTGSTDTQYF. CDR3 coding DNA: TGTGCCAGCAGCTTCGGGACAGGGAGCACAGATACGCAGTATTTT.

The CDR3: CASSPAGGPTYEQYF. The CDR3 DNA reads as TGTGCCAGTAGTCCGGCGGGGGGCCCCACCTACGAGCAGTACTTC. This sequence joins TRBV19 and TRBJ2-7; 8 bases are a match to TRBD2. The ends lost 5 bases at V and 2 bases at J; junction bases unmatched: 8. This CDR3 has 15 amino acids. Looked up from germline, CDR1 is LNHDA and CDR2 is SQIVND (reference sequence).

This clone was observed once. This chain connects TRBV10-3 to TRBJ1-2; TRBD1 is a possible D gene (5 bases). Trimming cost V 5 bases and J 6 bases, with 10 bases left between them. The CDR3 is 12 amino acids. The germline gives CDR1 ENHRY, CDR2 SYGVKD. DNA of the CDR3: TGTGCCATCAGTAGGGGAACTAATGGCTACACCTTC. This gives the protein CAISRGTNGYTF.

For the CDR3, the DNA is TGCGCCAGCAGCTTGGTTGGGCCGGGGAATGAGCAGTTCTTC. Encoded protein: CASSLVGPGNEQFF. This chain connects TRBV5-1 to TRBJ2-1; D perhaps matches TRBD2 (5 bases). In germline, CDR1 is SGHRS, CDR2 YFSETQ. Trimming removed 0 bases from V and 7 bases from J, with 11 bases in between. The CDR3 runs to 14 residues.

This rearrangement joins TRBV7-2 to TRBJ2-1; TRBD2 is a possible D gene (6 bases). The CDR3 loop spans 14 amino acids. V lost 0 bases to trimming and J lost 8 bases, with 11 bases between them. The germline CDR1 and CDR2 sequences are SGHTA and FQGNSA. CDR3 DNA sequence: TGTGCCAGCAGCTTAGCAACGCGGGACTATGAGCAGTTCTTC. Amino acid sequence: CASSLATRDYEQFF.

With regard to this clone: At one of its ends the junction is not consistent with the germline gene, which may arise from a read error. This chain uses TRBV7-2 with TRBJ1-2, with D unresolved. Germline V gene data show CDR1 as SGHTA and CDR2 as FQGNSA. This CDR3 is built from 17 residues. In nucleotides, the CDR3 is TGTGCCAGCAGCCGTCGATGGGAAGAGGGAGCTAACTGTGGCTACACCTTC. Translated: CASSRRWEEGANCGYTF.

The sample holds one count of this clone. This sequence joins TRBV6-5 and TRBJ1-1; 8 bases map to TRBD1. There are 12 residues in the CDR3. Trimming at V came to 6 bases and at J to 11 bases, leaving 8 bases not matched to a gene. The germline V gene has CDR1 MNHEY and CDR2 SVGAGI. CDR3 sequence: CASSTDRGKAFF. In DNA form, the CDR3 reads TGTGCCAGCAGCACTGACAGGGGTAAGGCTTTCTTT.

Only one count was recorded for this clone. The rearrangement joins TRBV4-1 to TRBJ2-6; 9 bases are a match to TRBD1. Germline trimming cut 4 bases from V and 0 bases from J; bases unmatched to any gene: 10. CDR3 length equals 19 residues. Germline CDR1 and CDR2: MGHRA and YSYEKL. CDR3 sequence (DNA): TGCGCCAGCAGCCGACCGGGGGTGACAGGGGGCTCTGGGGCCAACGTCCTGACTTTC. Its translation: CASSRPGVTGGSGANVLTF.

V is TRBV30 and J is TRBJ1-3; D may be TRBD1 (6 bases). Germline V gene lookup returns CDR1 GTSNPN and CDR2 SVGIG (reference sequence). The length of the CDR3 is 16 residues. Trimming stripped 0 bases from V and 4 bases from J, with 16 bases between. The DNA of the CDR3 is TGTGCCTGGAGTGTACGGGGCAGGGGAAGAGGAAACACCATATATTTT. This sequence encodes CAWSVRGRGRGNTIYF.

The chain joins TRBV29-1 to TRBJ2-7, with 15 bases fitting TRBD2. After removal of 6 bases from V and 5 bases from J, the junction contained 5 bases not matched to a gene. The CDR3 covers 14 residues. CDR1 is SQVTM, CDR2 ANQGSEA, per germline. The CDR3 DNA follows: TGCAGCGTCGGACTAGCGGGAGGGCCCCACGAGCAGTACTTC. Translated, it gives CSVGLAGGPHEQYF.